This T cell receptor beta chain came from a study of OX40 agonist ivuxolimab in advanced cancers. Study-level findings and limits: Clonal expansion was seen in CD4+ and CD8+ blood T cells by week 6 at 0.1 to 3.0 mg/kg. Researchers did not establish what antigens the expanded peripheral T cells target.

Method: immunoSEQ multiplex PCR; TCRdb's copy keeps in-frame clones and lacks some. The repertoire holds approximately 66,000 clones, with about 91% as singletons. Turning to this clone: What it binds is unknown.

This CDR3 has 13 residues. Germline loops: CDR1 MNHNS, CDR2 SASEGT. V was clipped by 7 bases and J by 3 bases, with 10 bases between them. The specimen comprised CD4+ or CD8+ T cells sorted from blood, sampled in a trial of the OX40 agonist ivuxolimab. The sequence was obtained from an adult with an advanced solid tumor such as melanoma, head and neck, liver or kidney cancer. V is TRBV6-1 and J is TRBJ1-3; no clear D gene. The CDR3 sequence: CASMLVVGNTIYF. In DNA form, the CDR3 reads TGTGCCAGCATGTTAGTTGTTGGAAACACCATATATTTT.